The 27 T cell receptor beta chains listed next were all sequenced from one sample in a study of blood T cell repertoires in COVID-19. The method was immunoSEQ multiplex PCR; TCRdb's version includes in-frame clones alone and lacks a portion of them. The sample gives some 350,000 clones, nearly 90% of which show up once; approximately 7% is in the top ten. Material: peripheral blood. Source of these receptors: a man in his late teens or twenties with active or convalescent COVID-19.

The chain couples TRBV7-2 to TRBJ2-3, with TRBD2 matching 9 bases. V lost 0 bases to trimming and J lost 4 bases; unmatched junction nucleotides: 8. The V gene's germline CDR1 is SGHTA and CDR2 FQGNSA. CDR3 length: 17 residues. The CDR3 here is CASSLARGAGGPDTQYF. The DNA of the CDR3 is TGTGCCAGCAGCTTAGCGCGGGGAGCGGGAGGCCCAGATACGCAGTATTTT.

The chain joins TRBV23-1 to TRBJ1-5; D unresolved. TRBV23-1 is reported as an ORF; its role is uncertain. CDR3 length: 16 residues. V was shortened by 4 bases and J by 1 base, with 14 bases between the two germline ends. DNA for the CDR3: TGCGCCAGCAGTCGCCACCGAGAACAGAGCAATCAGCCCCAGCATTTT. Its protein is CASSRHREQSNQPQHF.

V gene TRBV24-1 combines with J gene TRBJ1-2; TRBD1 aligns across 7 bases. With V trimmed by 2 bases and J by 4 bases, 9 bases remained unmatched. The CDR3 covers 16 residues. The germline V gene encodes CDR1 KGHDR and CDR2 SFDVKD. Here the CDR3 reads CATSDSGQEFSYGYTF. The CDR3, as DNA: TGTGCCACCAGTGATTCCGGACAGGAATTTAGCTATGGCTACACCTTC.

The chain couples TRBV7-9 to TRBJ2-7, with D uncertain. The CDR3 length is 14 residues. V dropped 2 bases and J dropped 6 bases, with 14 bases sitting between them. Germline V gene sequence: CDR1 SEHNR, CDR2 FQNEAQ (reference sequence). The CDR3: CASSLRDLSFEQYF. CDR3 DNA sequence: TGTGCCAGCAGCTTAAGAGATCTTAGTTTCGAGCAGTACTTC. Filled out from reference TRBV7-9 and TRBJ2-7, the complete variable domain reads DTGVSQNPRHKITKRGQNVTFRCDPISEHNRLYWYRQTLGQGPEFLTYFQNEAQLEKSRLLSDRFSAERPKGSFSTLEIQRTEQGDSAMYLCASSLRDLSFEQYFGPGTRLTVT.

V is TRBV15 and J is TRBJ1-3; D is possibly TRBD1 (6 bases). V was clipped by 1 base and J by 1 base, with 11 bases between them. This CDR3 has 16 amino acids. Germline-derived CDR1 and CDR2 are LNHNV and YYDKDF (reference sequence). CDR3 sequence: CATSRARQESGNTIYF. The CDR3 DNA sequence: TGTGCCACCAGCAGAGCCAGACAGGAGTCTGGAAACACCATATATTTT.

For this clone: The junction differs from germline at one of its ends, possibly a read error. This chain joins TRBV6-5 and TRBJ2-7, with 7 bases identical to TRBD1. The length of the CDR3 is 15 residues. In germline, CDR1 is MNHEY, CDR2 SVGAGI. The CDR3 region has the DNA TGTGCCAGCTCTCCGATGGGTCGACAGGGTCAGGTGGCTCAATTC. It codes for CASSPMGRQGQVAQF.

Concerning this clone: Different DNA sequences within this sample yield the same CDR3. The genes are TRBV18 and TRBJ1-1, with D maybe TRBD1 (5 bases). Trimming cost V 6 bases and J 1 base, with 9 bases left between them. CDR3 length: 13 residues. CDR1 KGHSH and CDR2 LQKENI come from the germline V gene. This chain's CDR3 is CASSLDRNTEAFF. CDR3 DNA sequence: TGTGCCAGCTCGCTCGACAGGAACACTGAAGCTTTCTTT. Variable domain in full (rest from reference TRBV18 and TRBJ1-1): NAGVMQNPRHLVRRRGQEARLRCSPMKGHSHVYWYRQLPEEGLKFMVYLQKENIIDESGMPKERFSAEFPKEGPSILRIQQVVRGDSAAYFCASSLDRNTEAFFGQGTRLTVV.

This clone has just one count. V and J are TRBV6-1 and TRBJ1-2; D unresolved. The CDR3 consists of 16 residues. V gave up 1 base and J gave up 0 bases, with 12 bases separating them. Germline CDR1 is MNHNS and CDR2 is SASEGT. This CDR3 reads CASSEGPGRTNYGYTF. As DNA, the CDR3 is TGTGCCAGCAGTGAAGGCCCAGGCCGGACTAACTATGGCTACACCTTC.

CDR3 nucleotides: TGCAGCGTTGTTATGGCCACAAGAAAATACGAGCAGTACTTC. It specifies CSVVMATRKYEQYF. The gene calls are TRBV29-1 and TRBJ2-7, with D unclear. V was clipped by 4 bases and J by 4 bases, with 17 bases between them. CDR1 is SQVTM, CDR2 ANQGSEA, per germline. The CDR3 extends over 14 amino acids.

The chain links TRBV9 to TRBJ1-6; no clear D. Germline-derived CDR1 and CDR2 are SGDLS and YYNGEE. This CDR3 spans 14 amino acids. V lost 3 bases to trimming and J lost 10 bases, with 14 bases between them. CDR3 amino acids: CASSAYEERSPLHF. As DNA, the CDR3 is TGTGCCAGCAGCGCCTACGAGGAGCGCTCACCCCTCCACTTT.

Written as DNA, the CDR3 is TGTGCCAGTAGTGAAACCGTGGCAGCGACGGCCGTGGGGCCCCAGCATTTT. This gives the protein CASSETVAATAVGPQHF. The chain links TRBV19 to TRBJ1-5, with D hard to call. Per the germline V gene, CDR1 is LNHDA and CDR2 is SQIVND (reference sequence). Trimming pared 5 bases from V and 9 bases from J, leaving 26 bases between. The CDR3 runs 17 residues.

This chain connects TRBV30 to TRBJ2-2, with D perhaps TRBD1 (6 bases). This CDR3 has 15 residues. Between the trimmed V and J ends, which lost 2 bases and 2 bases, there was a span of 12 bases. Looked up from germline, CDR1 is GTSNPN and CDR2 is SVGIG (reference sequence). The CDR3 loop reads CAWSLDRINTGELFF. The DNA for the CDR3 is TGTGCCTGGAGTCTGGACAGAATAAACACCGGGGAGCTGTTTTTT. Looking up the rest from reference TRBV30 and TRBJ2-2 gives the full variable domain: SQTIHQWPATLVQPVGSPLSLECTVEGTSNPNLYWYRQAAGRGLQLLFYSVGIGQISSEVPQNLSASRPQDRQFILSSKKLLLSDSGFYLCAWSLDRINTGELFFGEGSRLTVL.

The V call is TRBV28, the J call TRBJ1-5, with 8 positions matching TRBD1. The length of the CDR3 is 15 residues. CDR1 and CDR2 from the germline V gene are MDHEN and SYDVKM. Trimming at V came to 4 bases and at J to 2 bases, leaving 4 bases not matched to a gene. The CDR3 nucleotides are TGTGCCAGCAGTTGGGACAGGTATGGCAATCAGCCCCAGCATTTT. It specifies CASSWDRYGNQPQHF.

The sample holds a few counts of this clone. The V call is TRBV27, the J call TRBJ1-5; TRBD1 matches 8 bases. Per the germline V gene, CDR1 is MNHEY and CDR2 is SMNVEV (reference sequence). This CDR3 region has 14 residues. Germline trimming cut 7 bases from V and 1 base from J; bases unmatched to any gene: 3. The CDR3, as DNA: TGTGCCAGCAAAACAGGGGGAAGCAATCAGCCCCAGCATTTT. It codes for CASKTGGSNQPQHF.

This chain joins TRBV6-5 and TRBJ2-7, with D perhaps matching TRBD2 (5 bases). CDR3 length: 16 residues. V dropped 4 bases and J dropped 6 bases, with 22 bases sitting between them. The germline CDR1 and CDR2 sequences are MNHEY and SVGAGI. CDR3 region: CASSFRPRSGNGEQYF. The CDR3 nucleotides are TGTGCCAGCAGTTTTCGGCCCAGGTCGGGAAATGGCGAGCAGTACTTC.

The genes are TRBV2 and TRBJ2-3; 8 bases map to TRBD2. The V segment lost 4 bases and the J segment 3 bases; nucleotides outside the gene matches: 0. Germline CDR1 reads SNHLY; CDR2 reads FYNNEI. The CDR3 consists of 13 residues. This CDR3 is CASSGLATDTQYF. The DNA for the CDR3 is TGTGCCAGCAGTGGACTAGCGACAGATACGCAGTATTTT. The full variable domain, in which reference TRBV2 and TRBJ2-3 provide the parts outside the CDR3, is EPEVTQTPSHQVTQMGQEVILRCVPISNHLYFYWYRQILGQKVEFLVSFYNNEISEKSEIFDDQFSVERPDGSNFTLKIRSTKLEDSAMYFCASSGLATDTQYFGPGTRLTVL.

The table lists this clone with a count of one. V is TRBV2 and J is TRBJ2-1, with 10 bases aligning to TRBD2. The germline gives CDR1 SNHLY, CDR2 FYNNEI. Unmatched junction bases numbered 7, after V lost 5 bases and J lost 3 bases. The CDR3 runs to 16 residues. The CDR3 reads CASSYRTSGFYNEQFF. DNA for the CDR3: TGTGCCAGCAGTTACCGGACTAGCGGTTTCTACAATGAGCAGTTCTTC.

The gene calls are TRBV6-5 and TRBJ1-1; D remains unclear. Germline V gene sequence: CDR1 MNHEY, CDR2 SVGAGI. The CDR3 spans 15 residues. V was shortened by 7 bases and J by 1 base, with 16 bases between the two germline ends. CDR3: CASKEGVRRNTEAFF. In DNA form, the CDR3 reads TGTGCCAGCAAGGAGGGAGTTAGGAGGAACACTGAAGCTTTCTTT.

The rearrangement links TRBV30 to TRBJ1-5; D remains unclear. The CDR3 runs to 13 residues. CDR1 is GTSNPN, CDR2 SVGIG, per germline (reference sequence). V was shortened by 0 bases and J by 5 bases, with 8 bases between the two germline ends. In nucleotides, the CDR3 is TGTGCCTGGAGTGTCGAGGGATATCAGCCCCAGCATTTT. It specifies CAWSVEGYQPQHF.

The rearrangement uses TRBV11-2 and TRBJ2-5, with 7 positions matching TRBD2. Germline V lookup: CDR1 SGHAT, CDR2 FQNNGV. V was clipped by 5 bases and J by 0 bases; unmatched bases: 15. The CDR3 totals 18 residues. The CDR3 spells CASSHLTFWGGDQETQYF. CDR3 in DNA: TGTGCCAGCAGCCACCTGACGTTTTGGGGAGGGGACCAAGAGACCCAGTACTTC.

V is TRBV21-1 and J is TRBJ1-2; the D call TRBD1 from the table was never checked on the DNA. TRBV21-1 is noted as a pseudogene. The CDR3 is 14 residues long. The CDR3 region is CASVRWGPNYGYTF. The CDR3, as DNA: TGTGCCAGCGTGAGGTGGGGGCCCAACTATGGCTACACCTTC.

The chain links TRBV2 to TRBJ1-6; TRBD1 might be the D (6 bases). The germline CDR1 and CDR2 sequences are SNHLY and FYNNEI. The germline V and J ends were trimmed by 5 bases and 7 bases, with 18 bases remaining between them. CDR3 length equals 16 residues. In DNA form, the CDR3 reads TGTGCCAGCAGTCTGCACAGGGACGGGGTAAATTCACCCCTCCACTTT. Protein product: CASSLHRDGVNSPLHF.

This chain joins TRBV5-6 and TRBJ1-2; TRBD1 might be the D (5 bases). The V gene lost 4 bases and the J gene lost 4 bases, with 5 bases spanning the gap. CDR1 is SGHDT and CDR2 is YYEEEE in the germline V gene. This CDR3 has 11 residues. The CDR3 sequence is CASSQGYGYTF. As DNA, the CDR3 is TGTGCCAGCAGCCAGGGCTATGGCTACACCTTC.

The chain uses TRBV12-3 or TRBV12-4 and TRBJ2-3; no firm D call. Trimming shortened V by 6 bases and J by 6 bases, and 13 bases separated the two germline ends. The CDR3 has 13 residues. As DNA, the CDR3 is TGTGCCAGCAGACAGCTCCACGCGGATACGCAGTATTTT. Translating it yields CASRQLHADTQYF.

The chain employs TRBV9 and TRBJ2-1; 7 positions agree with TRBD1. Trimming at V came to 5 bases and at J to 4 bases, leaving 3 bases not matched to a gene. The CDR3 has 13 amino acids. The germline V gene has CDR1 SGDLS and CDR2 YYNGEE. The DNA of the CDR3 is TGTGCCAGCAGTGGGACAGTGTACAATGAGCAGTTCTTC. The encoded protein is CASSGTVYNEQFF.

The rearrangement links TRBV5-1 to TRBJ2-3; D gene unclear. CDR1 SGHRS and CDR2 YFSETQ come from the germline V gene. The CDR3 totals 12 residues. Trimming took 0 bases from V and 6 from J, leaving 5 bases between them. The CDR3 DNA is TGCGCCAGCAGCTTGGGGCTTGATACGCAGTATTTT. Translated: CASSLGLDTQYF.

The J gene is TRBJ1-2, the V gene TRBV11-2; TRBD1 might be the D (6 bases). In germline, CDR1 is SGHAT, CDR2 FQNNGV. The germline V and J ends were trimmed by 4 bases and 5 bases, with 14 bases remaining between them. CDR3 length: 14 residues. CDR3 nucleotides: TGTGCCAGCAGCTCGACAGGTGGCAAGTATGGCTACACCTTC. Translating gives CASSSTGGKYGYTF.